Listed below are T cell receptor beta chains from one sample, sequenced in a study of cytomegalovirus exposure and HLA in healthy donors. Produced via immunoSEQ multiplex PCR; TCRdb's table is partial and in-frame only. Of about 160,000 clones in the sample, around 80% were seen once. The sample taken for sequencing was PBMCs. These receptors were obtained from a male donor in good health and CMV-seropositive. Both conserved end residues are part of each CDR3. The order of the fields is D gene, clone size, V gene, J gene, CDR3 DNA, CDR3 protein. A D gene is named only where the DNA matches it firmly. Clone size is stated in some rows and not others, as once, few, many or a class when expanded.

D gene: NA; clone size: NA; V gene: TRBV14; J gene: TRBJ2-6; CDR3 DNA: TGTGCCAGCAGCCAAGGACTAGCCAACGTCCTGACTTTC; CDR3 protein: CASSQGLANVLTF
D gene: NA; clone size: NA; V gene: TRBV9; J gene: TRBJ1-1; CDR3 DNA: TGTGCCAGCAGCGTAGCCCCTGGGGCGAATGAAGCTTTCTTT; CDR3 protein: CASSVAPGANEAFF
D gene: TRBD1; clone size: few; V gene: TRBV11-2; J gene: TRBJ1-5; CDR3 DNA: TGTGCCAGCAGTCCCGACAGGGGCTATCAGCCCCAGCATTTT; CDR3 protein: CASSPDRGYQPQHF
D gene: TRBD1; clone size: NA; V gene: TRBV2; J gene: TRBJ1-5; CDR3 DNA: TGTGCCAGCCAGACAGGGGTTCAGCCCCAGCATTTT; CDR3 protein: CASQTGVQPQHF
D gene: NA; clone size: few; V gene: TRBV20-1; J gene: TRBJ2-7; CDR3 DNA: TGCAGTGCTAGCGTCTCCTACGAGCAGTACTTC; CDR3 protein: CSASVSYEQYF
D gene: TRBD1; clone size: NA; V gene: TRBV10-3; J gene: TRBJ1-6; CDR3 DNA: TGTGCCATCAGAAGGGACAGGGGTGGTTCACCCCTCCACTTT; CDR3 protein: CAIRRDRGGSPLHF
D gene: TRBD1; clone size: once; V gene: TRBV5-8; J gene: TRBJ2-2; CDR3 DNA: TGTGCCAGCAGCTTGGGGACAGGGGGCGACCCCGGGGAGCTGTTTTTT; CDR3 protein: CASSLGTGGDPGELFF
D gene: NA; clone size: NA; V gene: TRBV27; J gene: TRBJ2-7; CDR3 DNA: TGTGCCAGCAGCTTGTTGGTGGGGGGTAGGGACGAGCAGTACTTC; CDR3 protein: CASSLLVGGRDEQYF
D gene: NA; clone size: once; V gene: TRBV7-3; J gene: TRBJ2-3; CDR3 DNA: TGTGCCAGCAGCTTTTCAGAGGTAGATACGCAGTATTTT; CDR3 protein: CASSFSEVDTQYF
D gene: NA; clone size: NA; V gene: TRBV7-6; J gene: TRBJ2-1; CDR3 DNA: TGTGCCAGCAGCCGGAGCGGCAATGAGCAGTTCTTC; CDR3 protein: CASSRSGNEQFF
D gene: TRBD1; clone size: NA; V gene: TRBV7-2; J gene: TRBJ1-2; CDR3 DNA: TGTGCCAGCAGCTTAGTCCCGGGACAGCCCAAGGATGGCTACACCTTC; CDR3 protein: CASSLVPGQPKDGYTF
D gene: TRBD1; clone size: NA; V gene: TRBV18; J gene: TRBJ1-2; CDR3 DNA: TGTGCCAGCTCACCGACAGGGTCTCCTGGCTATGGCTACACCTTC; CDR3 protein: CASSPTGSPGYGYTF
D gene: NA; clone size: NA; V gene: TRBV6-5; J gene: TRBJ2-7; CDR3 DNA: TGTGCCAGCAGCCCCGACTATATCTACGAGCAGTACTTC; CDR3 protein: CASSPDYIYEQYF
D gene: TRBD1; clone size: NA; V gene: TRBV4-3; J gene: TRBJ2-7; CDR3 DNA: TGCGCCAGCAGCCAAAACTTCCGGGACAGAAACGAGCAGTACTTC; CDR3 protein: CASSQNFRDRNEQYF
D gene: TRBD2; clone size: few; V gene: TRBV11-2; J gene: TRBJ2-1; CDR3 DNA: TGTGCCAGCAGCTTAAGCGGGGTCAATGAGCAGTTCTTC; CDR3 protein: CASSLSGVNEQFF
D gene: TRBD2; clone size: NA; V gene: TRBV29-1; J gene: TRBJ2-7; CDR3 DNA: TGCAGCGTTGAAGACCCACTAGCGGGGTCCTACGAGCAGTACTTC; CDR3 protein: CSVEDPLAGSYEQYF
D gene: NA; clone size: NA; V gene: TRBV9; J gene: TRBJ1-5; CDR3 DNA: TGTGCCAGCAGCGTAGAAGGAGGGAGAAATCAGCCCCAGCATTTT; CDR3 protein: CASSVEGGRNQPQHF
D gene: TRBD2; clone size: NA; V gene: TRBV5-1; J gene: TRBJ2-1; CDR3 DNA: TGCGCCAGCAGACTAGCGGGGACTGAGCAGTTCTTC; CDR3 protein: CASRLAGTEQFF
D gene: TRBD1; clone size: NA; V gene: TRBV5-6; J gene: TRBJ2-7; CDR3 DNA: TGTGCCAGCAGCCTACAGGGGGCGGTTTTCTCCTACGAGCAGTACTTC; CDR3 protein: CASSLQGAVFSYEQYF
D gene: TRBD2; clone size: once; V gene: TRBV7-6; J gene: TRBJ2-5; CDR3 DNA: TGTGCCAGCAGCAAGACTAGCGGGTTAGAGACCCAGTACTTC; CDR3 protein: CASSKTSGLETQYF
D gene: NA; clone size: NA; V gene: TRBV4-3; J gene: TRBJ2-2; CDR3 DNA: TGCGCCAGCAGCCCGCTTCCCCGGGGAAGCACCGGGGAGCTGTTTTTT; CDR3 protein: CASSPLPRGSTGELFF
D gene: TRBD1; clone size: NA; V gene: TRBV5-1; J gene: TRBJ2-1; CDR3 DNA: TGCGCCAGCAGCCCGACAGGGTACAATGAGCAGTTCTTC; CDR3 protein: CASSPTGYNEQFF
D gene: NA; clone size: NA; V gene: TRBV19; J gene: TRBJ2-3; CDR3 DNA: TGTGCCAGTAGTATATTATCAGGGGTTAGCACAGATACGCAGTATTTT; CDR3 protein: CASSILSGVSTDTQYF
D gene: TRBD2; clone size: NA; V gene: TRBV5-4; J gene: TRBJ2-7; CDR3 DNA: TGTGCCAGCAGCTGGGGCGGGGGTGACGAGCAGTACTTC; CDR3 protein: CASSWGGGDEQYF
D gene: NA; clone size: NA; V gene: TRBV6-4; J gene: TRBJ1-2; CDR3 DNA: TGTGCCAGCAGTGACTCCCCCGGCGGGAATGGCTACACCTTC; CDR3 protein: CASSDSPGGNGYTF
D gene: NA; clone size: NA; V gene: TRBV4-2; J gene: TRBJ2-7; CDR3 DNA: TGTGCCAGCGGCCAAGTGGCGGGCGAGCAGTACTTC; CDR3 protein: CASGQVAGEQYF
D gene: TRBD2; clone size: NA; V gene: TRBV19; J gene: TRBJ2-1; CDR3 DNA: TGTGCCAGTAGGAGACTAGCGGGGTACAATGAGCAGTTCTTC; CDR3 protein: CASRRLAGYNEQFF
D gene: TRBD2; clone size: NA; V gene: TRBV7-2; J gene: TRBJ2-1; CDR3 DNA: TGTGCCAGCAGCCTGAGCGGGAAACGGGAGTTCTTC; CDR3 protein: CASSLSGKREFF
D gene: NA; clone size: NA; V gene: TRBV2; J gene: TRBJ2-1; CDR3 DNA: TGTGCCAGCACCTTTAACCGCGGCTCCTACAATGAGCAGTTCTTC; CDR3 protein: CASTFNRGSYNEQFF
D gene: NA; clone size: NA; V gene: TRBV11-2; J gene: TRBJ2-3; CDR3 DNA: TGTGCCAGCAGCTTAATCCCGGCCGTGACAGGTCCGCTCACAGATACGCAGTATTTT; CDR3 protein: CASSLIPAVTGPLTDTQYF
D gene: NA; clone size: NA; V gene: TRBV7-9; J gene: TRBJ2-2; CDR3 DNA: TGTGCCAGCAGCTTAGGGCAGAACACCGGGGAGCTGTTTTTT; CDR3 protein: CASSLGQNTGELFF
D gene: TRBD1; clone size: NA; V gene: TRBV9; J gene: TRBJ2-5; CDR3 DNA: TGTGCCAGCAACCGGGACAGCCAAGAGACCCAGTACTTC; CDR3 protein: CASNRDSQETQYF
D gene: NA; clone size: NA; V gene: TRBV5-1; J gene: TRBJ2-1; CDR3 DNA: TGCGCCAGCAGCTTGCCTCCAACGGGAGCCTACAATGAGCAGTTCTTC; CDR3 protein: CASSLPPTGAYNEQFF
D gene: TRBD2; clone size: NA; V gene: TRBV5-1; J gene: TRBJ2-7; CDR3 DNA: TGCGCCAGCAGCTCGGTAATCGGCGGGAGTTCCTACGAGCAGTACTTC; CDR3 protein: CASSSVIGGSSYEQYF
D gene: TRBD1; clone size: NA; V gene: TRBV6-1; J gene: TRBJ2-3; CDR3 DNA: TGTGCCAGCGACAGGGCGGTTGACACAGATACGCAGTATTTT; CDR3 protein: CASDRAVDTDTQYF
D gene: TRBD1; clone size: NA; V gene: TRBV6-1; J gene: TRBJ1-5; CDR3 DNA: TGTGCCAGCAGTGGGACAGGGTACCTGAATAGGTCCCAGCATTTT; CDR3 protein: CASSGTGYLNRSQHF
D gene: NA; clone size: NA; V gene: TRBV10-2; J gene: TRBJ1-2; CDR3 DNA: TGCGCCAGCAAGGCGGATTTTTACTATGGCTACACCTTC; CDR3 protein: CASKADFYYGYTF
D gene: NA; clone size: NA; V gene: TRBV7-3; J gene: TRBJ2-2; CDR3 DNA: TGTGCCAGCAGCACCCAGGGACAGAACACCGGGGAGCTGTTTTTT; CDR3 protein: CASSTQGQNTGELFF
D gene: TRBD1; clone size: NA; V gene: TRBV27; J gene: TRBJ1-5; CDR3 DNA: TGTGCCAGCAGTAAAGGGGGCGCCCATAGCAATCAGCCCCAGCATTTT; CDR3 protein: CASSKGGAHSNQPQHF
D gene: NA; clone size: NA; V gene: TRBV7-6; J gene: TRBJ1-5; CDR3 DNA: TGTGCCAGCAGCTTAGCGGCAGGGGTTAAGGAGCCCCAGCATTTT; CDR3 protein: CASSLAAGVKEPQHF
D gene: NA; clone size: once; V gene: TRBV27; J gene: TRBJ2-1; CDR3 DNA: TGTGCCAGCAGTTTGGAGGGGGGGCGCCGATTCCATGAGCAGTTCTTC; CDR3 protein: CASSLEGGRRFHEQFF
D gene: TRBD2; clone size: NA; V gene: TRBV2; J gene: TRBJ2-1; CDR3 DNA: TGTGCCAGCAGTGCCACTAGCGATGAGCAGTTCTTC; CDR3 protein: CASSATSDEQFF
D gene: NA; clone size: NA; V gene: TRBV5-1; J gene: TRBJ2-1; CDR3 DNA: TGCGCCAGCAGCTTGGATCTACTAGAAGGCAATGAGCAGTTCTTC; CDR3 protein: CASSLDLLEGNEQFF
D gene: TRBD1; clone size: NA; V gene: TRBV6-6; J gene: TRBJ2-3; CDR3 DNA: TGTGCCAGCAGTTACTCGACAGGGGGATACACAGATACGCAGTATTTT; CDR3 protein: CASSYSTGGYTDTQYF
D gene: TRBD1; clone size: NA; V gene: TRBV7-9; J gene: TRBJ1-1; CDR3 DNA: TGTTCCAGCAGCTTGGGGGGACAGGGGGAAGGTGAAGCTTTCTTT; CDR3 protein: CSSSLGGQGEGEAFF
D gene: TRBD2; clone size: NA; V gene: TRBV18; J gene: TRBJ2-7; CDR3 DNA: TGTGCCAGCTCACCACTTTCCTCTAGCGGGAGGGCCAACGAGCAGTACTTC; CDR3 protein: CASSPLSSSGRANEQYF
D gene: TRBD2; clone size: NA; V gene: TRBV28; J gene: TRBJ2-1; CDR3 DNA: TGTGCCAGCACCGGGACTAGCGGGAGCGATGAGCAGTTCTTC; CDR3 protein: CASTGTSGSDEQFF
D gene: TRBD1; clone size: NA; V gene: TRBV6-6; J gene: TRBJ1-1; CDR3 DNA: TGTGCCAGCAGTACAGGGGGCAGTGAAGCTTTCTTT; CDR3 protein: CASSTGGSEAFF
D gene: TRBD2; clone size: NA; V gene: TRBV6-8; J gene: TRBJ2-1; CDR3 DNA: TGTGCCAGCAGTTACCACAAAACCCAGCTAGCGGGACCCAATGAGCAGTTCTTC; CDR3 protein: CASSYHKTQLAGPNEQFF
D gene: NA; clone size: NA; V gene: TRBV6-5; J gene: TRBJ1-1; CDR3 DNA: TGTGCCAGCAGTTTCGGGACACTAACTGAAGCTTTCTTT; CDR3 protein: CASSFGTLTEAFF
D gene: TRBD1; clone size: NA; V gene: TRBV5-1; J gene: TRBJ1-1; CDR3 DNA: TGCGCCAGCCAGGGGGGACAGGTTGGCATGAACACTGAAGCTTTCTTT; CDR3 protein: CASQGGQVGMNTEAFF
D gene: TRBD2; clone size: NA; V gene: TRBV7-8; J gene: TRBJ2-7; CDR3 DNA: TGTGCCAGCAGCTTAGGACTAGCGGCTTTAAGGACCTACGAGCAGTACTTC; CDR3 protein: CASSLGLAALRTYEQYF
D gene: TRBD1; clone size: once; V gene: TRBV6-5; J gene: TRBJ1-1; CDR3 DNA: TGTGCCAGCAGTTATCGACAGGGGCATGAAGCTTTCTTT; CDR3 protein: CASSYRQGHEAFF
D gene: TRBD2; clone size: few; V gene: TRBV30; J gene: TRBJ2-1; CDR3 DNA: TGTGCCTGGAGTAAAAAGGGACTAGCGGACAATGAGCAGTTCTTC; CDR3 protein: CAWSKKGLADNEQFF
D gene: NA; clone size: few; V gene: TRBV7-6; J gene: TRBJ2-7; CDR3 DNA: TGTGCCAGCAGCTTAGGGACAGCGACCTACGAGCAGTACTTC; CDR3 protein: CASSLGTATYEQYF
D gene: NA; clone size: few; V gene: TRBV7-9; J gene: TRBJ2-3; CDR3 DNA: TGTGCCAGCAGCTTTCACTCAGATACGCAGTATTTT; CDR3 protein: CASSFHSDTQYF
D gene: TRBD1; clone size: NA; V gene: TRBV5-1; J gene: TRBJ1-4; CDR3 DNA: TGCGCCAGCAGCTTGGGGGCAGGGGGTGAAAAACTGTTTTTT; CDR3 protein: CASSLGAGGEKLFF
D gene: NA; clone size: NA; V gene: TRBV30; J gene: TRBJ1-2; CDR3 DNA: TGTGCCTGGAGAACTTCTACAGAGAACTATGGCTACACCTTC; CDR3 protein: CAWRTSTENYGYTF
D gene: TRBD1; clone size: NA; V gene: TRBV18; J gene: TRBJ2-5; CDR3 DNA: TGTGCCAGCTCACCACCCTGGACAGGGAGTGCGACCCAGTACTTC; CDR3 protein: CASSPPWTGSATQYF
D gene: TRBD2; clone size: NA; V gene: TRBV11-3; J gene: TRBJ2-1; CDR3 DNA: TGTGCCAGCAGGCCAACCCGATGGACTAGCGGGAGTAATGAGCAGTTCTTC; CDR3 protein: CASRPTRWTSGSNEQFF